Sequencing of this TCR beta chain was carried out in a study of OX40 agonist ivuxolimab in advanced cancers. This clone was found a few times. The target antigen is unknown. Profiled with immunoSEQ multiplex PCR; TCRdb holds only in-frame clones, not every one. The sample has 34,000 or so clones, around nine tenths seen once. This CDR3 is 11 amino acids long. Trimming removed 0 bases from V and 5 bases from J, with 2 bases in between. Germline V lookup: CDR1 SGDLS, CDR2 YYNGEE. Study-level findings and limits: Both CD4+ and CD8+ T cell populations in blood had undergone clonal expansion by week 6 at 0.1 to 3.0 mg/kg.

The clonotype was recovered from an adult with an advanced solid tumor such as melanoma, head and neck, liver or kidney cancer. This specimen was CD4+ or CD8+ T cells sorted from blood, taken in a trial of the OX40 agonist ivuxolimab. The chain uses TRBV9 and TRBJ2-5, with D hard to call. CDR3 sequence (DNA): TGTGCCAGCAGCGTAGACGAGACCCAGTACTTC. It translates to CASSVDETQYF.